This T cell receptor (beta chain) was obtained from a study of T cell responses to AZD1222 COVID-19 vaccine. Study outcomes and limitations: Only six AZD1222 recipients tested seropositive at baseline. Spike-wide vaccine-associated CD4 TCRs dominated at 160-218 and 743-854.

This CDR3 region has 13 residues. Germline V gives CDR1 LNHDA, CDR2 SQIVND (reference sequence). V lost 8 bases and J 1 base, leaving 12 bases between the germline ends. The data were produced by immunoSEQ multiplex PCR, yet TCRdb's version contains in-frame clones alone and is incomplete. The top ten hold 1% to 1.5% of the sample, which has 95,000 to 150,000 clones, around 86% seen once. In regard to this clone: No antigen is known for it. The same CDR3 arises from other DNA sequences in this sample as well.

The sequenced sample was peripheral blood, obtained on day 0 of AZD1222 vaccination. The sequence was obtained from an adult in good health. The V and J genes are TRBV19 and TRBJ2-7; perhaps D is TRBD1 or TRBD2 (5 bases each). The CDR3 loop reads CASSPGQSYEQYF. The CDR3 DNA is TGTGCCAGTTCCCCGGGGCAGTCCTACGAGCAGTACTTC.